Many counts were recorded for the clone carrying this TCR beta chain. Antigen specificity is unknown. Full-length variable regions came from constant-region reverse primers plus semi-nested Nested Universal Primer A PCR. In TCRdb, the 5' RACE reads were re-called with MiXCR into one record per CDR3 protein. The sample consists of tens of thousands of distinct CDR3 sequences, under 20% of them appearing once. The study's findings and limits: Tumor memory CD4+ T cell TCR gene usage was found to cluster with blood and lymph node memory CD4+ cells and with lymph node naive CD4+ cells. The larger cohort examined one V-J beta rearrangement, not whole repertoires. Tumor-infiltrating Treg TCR alpha and beta sequences overlapped most with tumor naive CD4+ T cells, then blood naive.

Material for sequencing was naive CD4+ T cells sorted from a lymph node. Subset reported: naive CD4+ T cells, CD4+CD45RA+CD25-. This sequence originates from a female donor with breast cancer.

The CDR3 sequence is CASSLGTADTQYF. The CDR3 nucleotides are TGCGCCAGCAGCTTGGGGACGGCAGATACGCAGTATTTT. V usage is TRBV5-1 and J usage is TRBJ2-3; D not certain. Germline V CDR1 and CDR2: SGHRS, YFSETQ. The length of the CDR3 is 13 residues. Trimming cost V 0 bases and J 4 bases, with 6 bases left between them.